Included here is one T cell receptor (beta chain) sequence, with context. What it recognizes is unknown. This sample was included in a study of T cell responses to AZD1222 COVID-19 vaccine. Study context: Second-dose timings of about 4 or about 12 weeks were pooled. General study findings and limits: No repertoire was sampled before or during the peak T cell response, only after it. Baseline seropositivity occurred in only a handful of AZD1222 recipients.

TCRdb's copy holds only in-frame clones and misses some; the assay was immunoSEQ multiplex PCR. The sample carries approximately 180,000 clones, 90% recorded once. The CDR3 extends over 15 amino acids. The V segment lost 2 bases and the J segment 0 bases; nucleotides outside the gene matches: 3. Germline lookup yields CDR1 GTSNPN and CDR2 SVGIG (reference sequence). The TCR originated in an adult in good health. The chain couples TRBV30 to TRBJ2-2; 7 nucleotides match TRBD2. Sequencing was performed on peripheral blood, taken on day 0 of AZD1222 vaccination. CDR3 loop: CAWSTAGANTGELFF. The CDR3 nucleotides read TGTGCCTGGAGTACTGCGGGGGCGAACACCGGGGAGCTGTTTTTT. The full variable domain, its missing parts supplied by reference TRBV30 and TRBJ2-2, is SQTIHQWPATLVQPVGSPLSLECTVEGTSNPNLYWYRQAAGRGLQLLFYSVGIGQISSEVPQNLSASRPQDRQFILSSKKLLLSDSGFYLCAWSTAGANTGELFFGEGSRLTVL.